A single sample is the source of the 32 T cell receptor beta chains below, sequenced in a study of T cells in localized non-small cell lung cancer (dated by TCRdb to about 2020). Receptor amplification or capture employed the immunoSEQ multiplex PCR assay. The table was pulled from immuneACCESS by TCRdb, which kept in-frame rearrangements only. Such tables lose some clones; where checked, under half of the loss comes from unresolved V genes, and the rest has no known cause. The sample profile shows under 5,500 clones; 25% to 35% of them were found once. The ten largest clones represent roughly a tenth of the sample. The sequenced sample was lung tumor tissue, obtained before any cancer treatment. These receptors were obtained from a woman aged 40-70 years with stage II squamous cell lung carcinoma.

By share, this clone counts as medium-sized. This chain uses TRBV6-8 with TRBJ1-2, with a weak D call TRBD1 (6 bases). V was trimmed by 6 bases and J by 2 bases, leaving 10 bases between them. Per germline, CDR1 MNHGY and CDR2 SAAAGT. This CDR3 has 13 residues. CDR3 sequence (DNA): TGTGCCAGCAGCCTCACAGGGAACTATGGCTACACCTTC. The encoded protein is CASSLTGNYGYTF.

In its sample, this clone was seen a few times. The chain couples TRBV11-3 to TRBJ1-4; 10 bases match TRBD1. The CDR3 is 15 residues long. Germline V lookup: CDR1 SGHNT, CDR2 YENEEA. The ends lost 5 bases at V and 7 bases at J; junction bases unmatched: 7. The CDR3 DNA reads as TGTGCCAGCAGCCATCGACAGGGGGCAAGTGAAAAACTGTTTTTT. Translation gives CASSHRQGASEKLFF.

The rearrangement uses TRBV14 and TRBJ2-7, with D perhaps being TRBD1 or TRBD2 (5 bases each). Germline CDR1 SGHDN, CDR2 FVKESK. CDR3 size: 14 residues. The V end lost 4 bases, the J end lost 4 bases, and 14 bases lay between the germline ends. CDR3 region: CASSRIGTRYEQYF. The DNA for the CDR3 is TGTGCCAGCAGCCGTATTGGGACCCGATACGAGCAGTACTTC.

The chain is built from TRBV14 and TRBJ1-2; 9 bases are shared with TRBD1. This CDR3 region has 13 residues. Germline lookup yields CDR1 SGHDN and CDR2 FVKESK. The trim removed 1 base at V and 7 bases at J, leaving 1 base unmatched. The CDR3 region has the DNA TGTGCCAGCAGCCAAGTGACAGGGGGTGGCTACACCTTC. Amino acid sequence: CASSQVTGGGYTF.

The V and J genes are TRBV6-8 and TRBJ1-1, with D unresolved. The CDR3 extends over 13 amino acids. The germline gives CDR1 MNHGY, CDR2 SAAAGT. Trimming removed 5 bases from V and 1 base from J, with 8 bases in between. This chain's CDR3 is CASSEWGNTEAFF. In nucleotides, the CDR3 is TGTGCCAGCAGTGAGTGGGGGAACACTGAAGCTTTCTTT.

The CDR3 DNA follows: TGTGCCGGCGCCCGGGAGGCACTCGGACGAGAGACCCAGTACTTC. It is translated as CAGAREALGRETQYF. This chain uses TRBV9 with TRBJ2-5; 7 bases align to TRBD2. J was trimmed by 4 bases and V by 10 bases; bases with no gene match: 16. The CDR3 runs 15 residues. Germline V gives CDR1 SGDLS, CDR2 YYNGEE.

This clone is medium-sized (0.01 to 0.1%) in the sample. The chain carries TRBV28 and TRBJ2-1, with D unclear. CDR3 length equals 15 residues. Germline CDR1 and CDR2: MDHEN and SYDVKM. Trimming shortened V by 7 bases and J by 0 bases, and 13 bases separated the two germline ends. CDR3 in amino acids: CASNTPQSSYNEQFF. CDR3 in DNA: TGTGCCAGCAATACGCCCCAGAGCTCCTACAATGAGCAGTTCTTC.

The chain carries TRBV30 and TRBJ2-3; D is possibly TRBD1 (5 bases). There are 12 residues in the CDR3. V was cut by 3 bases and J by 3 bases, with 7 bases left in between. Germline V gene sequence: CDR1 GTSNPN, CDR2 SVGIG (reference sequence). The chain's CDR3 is CAWRGDTDTQYF. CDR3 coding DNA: TGTGCCTGGAGAGGGGATACAGATACGCAGTATTTT.

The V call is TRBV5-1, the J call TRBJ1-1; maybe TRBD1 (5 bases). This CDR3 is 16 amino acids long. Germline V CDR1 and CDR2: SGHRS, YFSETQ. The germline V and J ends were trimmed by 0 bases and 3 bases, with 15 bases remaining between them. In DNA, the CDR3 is TGCGCCAGCAGCTTGGTTGCACCAGGGACGTACACTGAAGCTTTCTTT. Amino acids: CASSLVAPGTYTEAFF.

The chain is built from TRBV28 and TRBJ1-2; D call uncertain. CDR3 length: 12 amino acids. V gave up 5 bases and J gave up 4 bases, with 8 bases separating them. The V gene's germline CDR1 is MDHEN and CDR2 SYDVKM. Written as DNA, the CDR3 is TGTGCCAGCAGTACCCTCATCTATGGCTACACCTTC. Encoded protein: CASSTLIYGYTF.

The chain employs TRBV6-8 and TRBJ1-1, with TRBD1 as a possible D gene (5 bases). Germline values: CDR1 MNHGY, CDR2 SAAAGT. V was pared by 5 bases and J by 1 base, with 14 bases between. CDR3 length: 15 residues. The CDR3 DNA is TGTGCCAGCAGTACCCAGGGACGGGAGAACACTGAAGCTTTCTTT. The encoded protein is CASSTQGRENTEAFF.

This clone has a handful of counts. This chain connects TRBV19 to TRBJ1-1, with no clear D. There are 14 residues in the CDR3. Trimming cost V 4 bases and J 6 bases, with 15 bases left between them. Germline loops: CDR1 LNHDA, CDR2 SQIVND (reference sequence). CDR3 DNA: TGTGCCAGTAGTAGAGAAGCCCGGAGTCCTGAAGCTTTCTTT. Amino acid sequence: CASSREARSPEAFF.

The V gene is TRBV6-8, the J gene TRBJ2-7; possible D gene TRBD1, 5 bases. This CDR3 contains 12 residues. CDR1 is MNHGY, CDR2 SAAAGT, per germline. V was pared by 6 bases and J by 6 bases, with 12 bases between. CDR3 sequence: CASRPTVPEQYF. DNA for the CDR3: TGTGCCAGCAGACCGACAGTTCCCGAGCAGTACTTC.

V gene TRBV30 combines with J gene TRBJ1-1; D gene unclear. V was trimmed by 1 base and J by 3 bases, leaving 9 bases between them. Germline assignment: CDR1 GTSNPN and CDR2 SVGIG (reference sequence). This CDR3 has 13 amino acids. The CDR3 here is CAWSASYYTEAFF. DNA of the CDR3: TGTGCCTGGAGTGCCAGTTACTACACTGAAGCTTTCTTT.

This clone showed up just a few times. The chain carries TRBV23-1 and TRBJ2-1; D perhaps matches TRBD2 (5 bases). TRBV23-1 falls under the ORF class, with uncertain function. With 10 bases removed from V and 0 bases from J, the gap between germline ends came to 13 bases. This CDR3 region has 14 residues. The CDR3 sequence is CATDWESSYNEQFF. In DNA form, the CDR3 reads TGCGCCACCGACTGGGAGAGCTCCTACAATGAGCAGTTCTTC.

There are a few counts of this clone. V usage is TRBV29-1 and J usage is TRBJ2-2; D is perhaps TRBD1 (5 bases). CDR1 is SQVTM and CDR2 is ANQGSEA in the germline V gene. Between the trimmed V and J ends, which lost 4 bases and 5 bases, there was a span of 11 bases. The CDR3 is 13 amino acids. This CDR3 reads CSVAQGGTGELFF. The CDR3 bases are TGCAGCGTTGCTCAGGGTGGGACCGGGGAGCTGTTTTTT.

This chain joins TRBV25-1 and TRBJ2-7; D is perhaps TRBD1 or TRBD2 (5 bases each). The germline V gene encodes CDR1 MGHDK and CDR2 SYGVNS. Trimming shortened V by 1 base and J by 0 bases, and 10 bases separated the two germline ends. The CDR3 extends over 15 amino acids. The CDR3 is CASSELGTSSYEQYF. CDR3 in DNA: TGTGCCAGCAGTGAATTGGGGACCTCCTCCTACGAGCAGTACTTC.

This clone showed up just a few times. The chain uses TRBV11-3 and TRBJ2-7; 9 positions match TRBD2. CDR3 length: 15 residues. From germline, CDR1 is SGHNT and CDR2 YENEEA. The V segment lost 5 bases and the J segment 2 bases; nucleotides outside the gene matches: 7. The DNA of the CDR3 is TGTGCCAGCAGCAAAGTAGCGGGGGCCGCCTACGAGCAGTACTTC. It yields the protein CASSKVAGAAYEQYF.

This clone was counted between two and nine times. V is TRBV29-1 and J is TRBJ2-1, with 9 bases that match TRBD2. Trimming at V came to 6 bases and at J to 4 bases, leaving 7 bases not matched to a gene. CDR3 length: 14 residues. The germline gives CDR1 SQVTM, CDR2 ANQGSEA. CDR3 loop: CSVTETSGYNEQFF. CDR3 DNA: TGCAGCGTGACGGAGACTAGCGGATACAATGAGCAGTTCTTC.

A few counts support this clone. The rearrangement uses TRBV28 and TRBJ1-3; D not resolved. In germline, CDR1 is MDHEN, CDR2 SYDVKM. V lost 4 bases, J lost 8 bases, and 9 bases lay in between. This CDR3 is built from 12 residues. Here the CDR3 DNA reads TGTGCCAGCAGTTCCGAGTGGTACACCATATATTTT. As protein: CASSSEWYTIYF.

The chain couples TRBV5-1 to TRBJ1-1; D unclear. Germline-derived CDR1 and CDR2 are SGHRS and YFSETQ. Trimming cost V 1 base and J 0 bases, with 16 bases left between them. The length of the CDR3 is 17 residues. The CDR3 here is CASSLSASSVMNTEAFF. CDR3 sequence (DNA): TGCGCCAGCAGCTTGTCCGCGTCTAGTGTGATGAACACTGAAGCTTTCTTT.

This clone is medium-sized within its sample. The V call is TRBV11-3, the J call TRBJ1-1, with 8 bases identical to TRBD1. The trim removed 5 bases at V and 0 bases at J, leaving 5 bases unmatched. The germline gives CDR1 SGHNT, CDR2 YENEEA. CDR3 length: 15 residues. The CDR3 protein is CASSPGQGMNTEAFF. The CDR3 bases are TGTGCCAGCAGCCCCGGACAGGGAATGAACACTGAAGCTTTCTTT.

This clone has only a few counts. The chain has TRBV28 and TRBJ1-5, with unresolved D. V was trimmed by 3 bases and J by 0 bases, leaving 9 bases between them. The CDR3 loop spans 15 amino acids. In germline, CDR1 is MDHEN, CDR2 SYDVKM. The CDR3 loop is CASSFSDGSNQPQHF. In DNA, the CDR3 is TGTGCCAGCAGTTTTTCCGATGGTAGCAATCAGCCCCAGCATTTT.

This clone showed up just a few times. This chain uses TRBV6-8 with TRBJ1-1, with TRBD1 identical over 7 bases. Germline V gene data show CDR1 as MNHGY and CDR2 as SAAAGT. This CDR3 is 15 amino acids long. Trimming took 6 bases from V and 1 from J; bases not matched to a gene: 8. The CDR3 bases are TGTGCCAGCAGACAAACAGGGGATGGGAACACTGAAGCTTTCTTT. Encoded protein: CASRQTGDGNTEAFF.

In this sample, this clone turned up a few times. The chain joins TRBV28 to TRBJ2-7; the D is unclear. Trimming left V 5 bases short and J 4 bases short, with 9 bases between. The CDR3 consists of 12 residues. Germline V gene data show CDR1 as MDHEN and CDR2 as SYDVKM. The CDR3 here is CASSQWSYEQYF. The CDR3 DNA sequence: TGTGCCAGCAGTCAATGGTCTTACGAGCAGTACTTC. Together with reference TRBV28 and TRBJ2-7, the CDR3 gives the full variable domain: DVKVTQSSRYLVKRTGEKVFLECVQDMDHENMFWYRQDPGLGLRLIYFSYDVKMKEKGDIPEGYSVSREKKERFSLILESASTNQTSMYLCASSQWSYEQYFGPGTRLTVT.

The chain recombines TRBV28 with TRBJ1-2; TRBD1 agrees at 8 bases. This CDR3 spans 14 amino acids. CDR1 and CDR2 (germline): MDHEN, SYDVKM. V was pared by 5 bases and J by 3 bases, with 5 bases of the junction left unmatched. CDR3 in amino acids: CASSRAGQDYGYTF. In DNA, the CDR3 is TGTGCCAGCAGTAGGGCGGGACAGGACTATGGCTACACCTTC.

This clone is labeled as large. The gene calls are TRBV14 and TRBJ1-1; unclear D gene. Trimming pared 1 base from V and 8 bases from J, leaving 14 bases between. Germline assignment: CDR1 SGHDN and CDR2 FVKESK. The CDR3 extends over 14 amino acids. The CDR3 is CASSQVPLQEEAFF. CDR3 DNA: TGTGCCAGCAGCCAAGTCCCCCTGCAAGAAGAAGCTTTCTTT. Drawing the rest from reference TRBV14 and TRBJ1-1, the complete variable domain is EAGVTQFPSHSVIEKGQTVTLRCDPISGHDNLYWYRRVMGKEIKFLLHFVKESKQDESGMPNNRFLAERTGGTYSTLKVQPAELEDSGVYFCASSQVPLQEEAFFGQGTRLTVV.

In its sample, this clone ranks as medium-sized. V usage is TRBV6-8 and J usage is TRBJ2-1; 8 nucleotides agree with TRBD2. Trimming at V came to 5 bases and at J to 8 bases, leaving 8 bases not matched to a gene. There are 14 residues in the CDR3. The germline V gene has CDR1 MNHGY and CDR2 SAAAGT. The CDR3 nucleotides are TGTGCCAGCAGTGCCCCGGCGGGGGGCTATGAGCAGTTCTTC. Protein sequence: CASSAPAGGYEQFF.

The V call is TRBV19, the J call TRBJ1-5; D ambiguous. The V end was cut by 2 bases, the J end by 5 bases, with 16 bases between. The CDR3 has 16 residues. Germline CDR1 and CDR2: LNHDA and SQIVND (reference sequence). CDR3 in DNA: TGTGCCAGTAGTATATATTGGCCACTCGGCGATCAGCCCCAGCATTTT. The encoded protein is CASSIYWPLGDQPQHF.

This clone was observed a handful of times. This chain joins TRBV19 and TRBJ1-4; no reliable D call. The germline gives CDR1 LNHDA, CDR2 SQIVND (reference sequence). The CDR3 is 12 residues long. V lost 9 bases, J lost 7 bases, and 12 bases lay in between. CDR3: CASSGSSEKLFF. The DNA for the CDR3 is TGTGCCAGCTCTGGGTCGTCTGAAAAACTGTTTTTT.

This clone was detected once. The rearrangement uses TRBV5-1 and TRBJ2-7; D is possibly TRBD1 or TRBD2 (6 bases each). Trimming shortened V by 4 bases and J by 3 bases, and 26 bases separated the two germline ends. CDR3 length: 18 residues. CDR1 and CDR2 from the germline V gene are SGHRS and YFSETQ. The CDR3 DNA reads TGCGCCAGCAGCATTACAGGGCCCCTCAGCGGAGGGGACTACGAGCAGTACTTC. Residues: CASSITGPLSGGDYEQYF.

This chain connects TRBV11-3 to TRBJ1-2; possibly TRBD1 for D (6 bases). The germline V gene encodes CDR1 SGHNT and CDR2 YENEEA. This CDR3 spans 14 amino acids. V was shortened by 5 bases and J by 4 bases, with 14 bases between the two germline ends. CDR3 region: CASSTRDKFYGYTF. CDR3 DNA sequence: TGTGCCAGCAGCACCCGGGACAAATTCTATGGCTACACCTTC.